Below, one TCR beta chain is given with its context. Its antigen is as yet unknown. The PCR had 60 Vbeta and 13 Jbeta primers. Produced via immunoSEQ multiplex PCR; TCRdb's table is partial and in-frame only. The sample shows 130,000 to 150,000 clones, roughly 75% of them seen only once. This sample is drawn from a study of cytomegalovirus exposure and HLA in healthy donors. Study-level findings and limits: The classifier was said to identify cytomegalovirus status with high specificity and sensitivity. CMV antigen specificity was confirmed in vitro for a few CMV-associated chains. A prior analysis recorded that most TCR beta V segments were productive about 87% or about 30% of the time. Later analysis suggested links between common viral pathogens and several top significant clusters.

The CDR3 totals 15 residues. Trimming removed 0 bases from V and 1 base from J, with 11 bases in between. Germline CDR1 and CDR2: SGHNT and YYREEE (reference sequence). The sample consisted of PBMCs. V usage is TRBV5-4 and J usage is TRBJ2-7; D is undetermined. This TCR derives from a female donor in good health and CMV-seronegative. The CDR3 protein is CASSLEAGSSYEQYF. In DNA form, the CDR3 reads TGTGCCAGCAGCTTGGAGGCAGGTTCTTCCTACGAGCAGTACTTC.